Listed below are T cell receptor beta chains from one sample, sequenced in a study of cytomegalovirus exposure and HLA in healthy donors. Clones were sequenced by immunoSEQ multiplex PCR, and TCRdb holds only the in-frame ones, with some missing. This table holds more than 150,000 clones, roughly 82% found once. The sample consisted of PBMCs. The receptors here all came from a man aged 35-49 years in good health and CMV-seronegative. CDR3s include the opening cysteine and the closing phenylalanine or tryptophan. The D gene is left open where the match is weak. The listing skips clone size in some rows; elsewhere it reads once, few, many or a size class.

V	D	size	J	DNA	CDR3
TRBV5-6	TRBD2	NA	TRBJ2-2	TGTGCCAGCAGCTTGAGGCCTAGCGGGACGGACACCGGGGAGCTGTTTTTT	CASSLRPSGTDTGELFF
TRBV5-4	TRBD2	NA	TRBJ2-7	TGTGCCAGCAGCTGGGGAGGGACGTCCTACGAGCAGTACTTC	CASSWGGTSYEQYF
TRBV28	TRBD1	NA	TRBJ1-1	TGTGCCAGCGGACGGACAGGGGGATTTCCTGAAGCTTTCTTT	CASGRTGGFPEAFF
TRBV9	TRBD2	NA	TRBJ2-3	TGTGCCAGCAGCAGGAGACTAGCCACAGATACGCAGTATTTT	CASSRRLATDTQYF
TRBV19	TRBD2	NA	TRBJ2-7	TGTGCCAGTAGTAAAGGACTAGCGTGGAACTACGAGCAGTACTTC	CASSKGLAWNYEQYF
TRBV30	NA	NA	TRBJ2-1	TGTGCCTGGAGTTATCGGAGGGCCGGTGATGAGCAGTTCTTC	CAWSYRRAGDEQFF
TRBV18	TRBD1	NA	TRBJ2-7	TGTGCCAGCTCAAGGGCGGGACAGGCCGCCTACGAGCAGTACTTC	CASSRAGQAAYEQYF
TRBV6-1	NA	NA	TRBJ2-1	TGTGCCAGCAGTGAAGCGAGGTACCAGCAGTTCTTC	CASSEARYQQFF
TRBV7-6	TRBD1	NA	TRBJ2-7	TGTGCCAGCAGCCCCGGGACAGGGAACTACGAGCAGTACTTC	CASSPGTGNYEQYF
TRBV7-9	TRBD2	NA	TRBJ2-1	TGTGCCAGCAGCTTCGGACTAGCGGGGGCCCGCTCCTACAATGAGCAGTTCTTC	CASSFGLAGARSYNEQFF
TRBV7-9	NA	NA	TRBJ2-7	TGTGCCAGCAGCTCGTCTTACAGGGAACTCGAGCAGTACTTC	CASSSSYRELEQYF
TRBV9	NA	once	TRBJ2-2	TGTGCCAGCAGCGTGGAGGGGGCGCCGGCCGGGGAGCTGTTTTTT	CASSVEGAPAGELFF
TRBV25-1	TRBD1	NA	TRBJ1-2	TGTGCCAGCAGGGGACAGGCGGGTCTCTATGGCTACACCTTC	CASRGQAGLYGYTF
TRBV11-2	TRBD2	NA	TRBJ2-1	TGTGCCAGCAGCTTGTTTAGCGGGGCCTACAATGAGCAGTTCTTC	CASSLFSGAYNEQFF
TRBV12-2	NA	NA	TRBJ1-4	TGTGCAAGTCGCCCACTAGGGACACCTATTAATGAAAAACTGTTTTTT	CASRPLGTPINEKLFF
TRBV6-1	NA	NA	TRBJ2-7	TGTGCCAGCAGTGAAACAACATACTCCTTCACAGGCTACGAGCAGTACTTC	CASSETTYSFTGYEQYF
TRBV19	NA	NA	TRBJ1-5	TGTGCCAGTACCATATGGGTGGTGCAGGGGAGCAATCAGCCCCAGCATTTT	CASTIWVVQGSNQPQHF
TRBV4-2	TRBD2	NA	TRBJ2-7	TGTGCCAGCAGCCAAGACCTCTCCCCAACTAGCGCCGACGAGCAGTACTTC	CASSQDLSPTSADEQYF
TRBV4-1	NA	NA	TRBJ1-1	TGCGCCAGCAGCCAAGATAGGAGGGGTGAAGCTTTCTTT	CASSQDRRGEAFF
TRBV12-5	TRBD1	few	TRBJ2-5	TGTGCTAGTGCCCTTGGGGACAGGGGATCCCAAGAGACCCAGTACTTC	CASALGDRGSQETQYF
TRBV6-5	TRBD1	NA	TRBJ1-1	TGTGCCAGCAGTCAGGGGGCAGGGAACACTGAAGCTTTCTTT	CASSQGAGNTEAFF
TRBV7-2	NA	few	TRBJ2-1	TGTGCCAGCAGCTTAGTCTCCGATGAGCAGTTCTTC	CASSLVSDEQFF
TRBV4-2	TRBD2	NA	TRBJ2-7	TGTGCCAGCAGCCAAGATTTCGGCGGGAGCTCCTACGAGCAGTACTTC	CASSQDFGGSSYEQYF
TRBV11-2	NA	NA	TRBJ2-7	TGTGCCAGCAGCAGAGAACGGACTTCCTACGAGCAGTACTTC	CASSRERTSYEQYF
TRBV5-8	NA	NA	TRBJ2-7	TGTGCCAGCAGCTCCATCTGGGGGGGCGGGTACGAGCAGTACTTC	CASSSIWGGGYEQYF
TRBV5-4	NA	NA	TRBJ1-2	TGTGCCAGCAGCTTGGAGGGGGGGAGATATGGCTACACCTTC	CASSLEGGRYGYTF
TRBV7-3	NA	NA	TRBJ2-1	TGTGCCAGCAGCTTAGGGCGCCCGAATCGCAATGAGCAGTTCTTC	CASSLGRPNRNEQFF
TRBV25-1	TRBD1	few	TRBJ2-7	TGTGCCAGCAGTGTAACAGGACAGGGGGGCTACGAGCAGTACTTC	CASSVTGQGGYEQYF
TRBV28	NA	NA	TRBJ2-3	TGTGCCAGCAGTTTATGGGGGACCGGGACTTGGCAGTATTTT	CASSLWGTGTWQYF
TRBV4-1	NA	NA	TRBJ2-3	TGCGCCAGCAGCCCCCAGGACTTACCCACAGATACGCAGTATTTT	CASSPQDLPTDTQYF